The 20 T cell receptor beta chains reported below all come from one sample, sequenced in a study of CD8+ T cells in alopecia areata. The treatment here: oral pan-JAK inhibitor, 5-10 mg twice daily. RNA extraction was followed by reverse transcription into cDNA, which acted as the sequencing template. Method: immunoSEQ multiplex PCR; TCRdb's copy keeps in-frame clones and lacks some. The sample yields roughly 150,000 clones, about 59% seen once. The sample here was CD8+ T cells sorted from blood, taken at week 4, from a patient treated with tofacitinib. These receptors were collected from a human donor with alopecia areata.

V is TRBV5-6 and J is TRBJ2-5; D is perhaps TRBD2 (6 bases). The V gene lost 4 bases and the J gene lost 9 bases, with 13 bases spanning the gap. The V gene's germline CDR1 is SGHDT and CDR2 YYEEEE. The CDR3 extends over 12 amino acids. The CDR3 sequence is CASSPGPGAQYF. DNA for the CDR3: TGTGCCAGCAGCCCCGGTCCGGGGGCCCAGTACTTC.

V gene TRBV25-1 combines with J gene TRBJ1-1, with D hard to call. Germline CDR1 and CDR2: MGHDK and SYGVNS. With 3 bases removed from V and 4 bases from J, the gap between germline ends came to 9 bases. The CDR3 runs to 13 residues. CDR3 residues: CASSEGRVTEAFF. The CDR3 coding sequence is TGTGCCAGCAGTGAGGGTCGGGTCACTGAAGCTTTCTTT.

This clone was counted once. The rearrangement links TRBV10-3 to TRBJ2-5; 11 positions match TRBD1. V shed 6 bases and J 10 bases; nucleotides not matched to a gene: 16. The germline gives CDR1 ENHRY, CDR2 SYGVKD. The CDR3 spans 16 residues. CDR3 in amino acids: CAISENRDRGSWDQYF. DNA for the CDR3: TGTGCCATCAGCGAGAACCGGGACAGGGGGTCGTGGGACCAGTACTTC.

V gene TRBV13 combines with J gene TRBJ1-1; D remains ambiguous. The CDR3 is 11 amino acids. Germline V gene lookup returns CDR1 PRHDT and CDR2 FYEKMQ (reference sequence). Trimming took 2 bases from V and 8 from J, leaving 6 bases between them. The CDR3 nucleotides are TGTGCCAGCAGCTTAAATCTAGAAGCTTTCTTT. It encodes CASSLNLEAFF.

There are a few counts of this clone. The gene calls are TRBV7-8 and TRBJ2-7; D is uncertain. This CDR3 region has 14 residues. Trimming cost V 1 base and J 6 bases, with 13 bases left between them. Germline V gives CDR1 SGHVS, CDR2 FQNEAQ. The DNA for the CDR3 is TGTGCCAGCAGCTTAGTAGTAGGGATAGTCGAGCAGTACTTC. This gives the protein CASSLVVGIVEQYF.

CDR3 in DNA: TGTGCCATCAGTGAGGCCGGGGATCAGCCCCAGCATTTT. Translating it yields CAISEAGDQPQHF. The chain has TRBV10-3 and TRBJ1-5; D not certain. Germline CDR1 ENHRY, CDR2 SYGVKD. The CDR3 extends over 13 amino acids. V lost 2 bases and J lost 5, with 7 bases in between.

V and J are TRBV6-6 and TRBJ2-7, with TRBD2 identical over 10 bases. The CDR3 covers 15 residues. V lost 2 bases to trimming and J lost 4 bases; unmatched junction nucleotides: 5. Germline CDR1 reads MNHNY; CDR2 reads SVGAGI (reference sequence). Here the CDR3 reads CASSYGASGSYEQYF. In nucleotides, the CDR3 is TGTGCCAGCAGTTACGGGGCTAGCGGGAGTTACGAGCAGTACTTC.

The chain couples TRBV5-1 to TRBJ1-1; D possibly corresponds to TRBD1 (6 bases). The germline V and J ends were trimmed by 0 bases and 0 bases, with 12 bases remaining between them. Germline assignment: CDR1 SGHRS and CDR2 YFSETQ. The CDR3 totals 16 residues. The CDR3 nucleotides are TGCGCCAGCAGCTTGGCTCCTAGGACAGTGAACACTGAAGCTTTCTTT. Translated: CASSLAPRTVNTEAFF.

This clone was detected only a few times. This CDR3 reads CASTSIGVNTEAFF. The CDR3 DNA reads as TGTGCCAGCACCTCGATAGGGGTGAACACTGAAGCTTTCTTT. The chain carries TRBV18 and TRBJ1-1; D is possibly TRBD1 (5 bases). The ends were cut back, 8 bases at V and 0 bases at J, with 13 bases in the middle. This CDR3 spans 14 amino acids. Germline V gene lookup returns CDR1 KGHSH and CDR2 LQKENI.

The rearrangement joins TRBV5-6 to TRBJ2-3; either TRBD1 or TRBD2 may fit D (6 bases each). The CDR3 consists of 14 residues. From germline, CDR1 is SGHDT and CDR2 YYEEEE. V was clipped by 3 bases and J by 4 bases, with 12 bases between them. CDR3 region: CASSWGAGSDTQYF. The CDR3 coding sequence is TGTGCCAGCAGCTGGGGGGCAGGTTCAGATACGCAGTATTTT.

V usage is TRBV29-1 and J usage is TRBJ1-2; D is perhaps TRBD1 (5 bases). Germline V CDR1 and CDR2: SQVTM, ANQGSEA. The V and J ends lost 2 bases and 3 bases respectively, with 10 bases between them. The CDR3 runs to 13 residues. The CDR3 region is CSVESGVDYGYTF. The CDR3 region has the DNA TGCAGCGTTGAATCGGGGGTCGACTATGGCTACACCTTC.

The chain recombines TRBV29-1 with TRBJ2-1, with a possible D match to TRBD1 (6 bases). This CDR3 contains 12 residues. V lost 7 bases and J lost 9, with 16 bases in between. Germline CDR1 and CDR2: SQVTM and ANQGSEA. Written as DNA, the CDR3 is TGCAGCGCTTTGACAGGCCTAGGTGAGCAGTTCTTC. Translating gives CSALTGLGEQFF.

The J gene is TRBJ2-2, the V gene TRBV5-6; 8 bases map to TRBD1. V lost 2 bases and J lost 7; bases outside the gene matches: 4. The CDR3 loop spans 14 amino acids. Germline V CDR1 and CDR2: SGHDT, YYEEEE. Here the CDR3 reads CASSFVTGDGELFF. The CDR3 nucleotides are TGTGCCAGCAGCTTTGTGACAGGGGACGGGGAGCTGTTTTTT.

The chain joins TRBV27 to TRBJ1-1; D remains ambiguous. Trimming removed 3 bases at V and 5 bases at J, with 19 bases between. Germline V gene sequence: CDR1 MNHEY, CDR2 SMNVEV (reference sequence). The CDR3 covers 16 residues. CDR3 loop: CASSLSAGTPGTEAFF. The CDR3 DNA reads as TGTGCCAGCAGTTTGTCGGCGGGCACTCCCGGAACTGAAGCTTTCTTT.

A word on this clone: The junction departs from germline at one end; a sequencing error may be responsible. The chain has TRBV9 and TRBJ1-5, with 7 bases identical to TRBD1. This CDR3 spans 15 amino acids. Germline CDR1 is SGDLS and CDR2 is YYNGEE. CDR3 residues: CASSVTGTGDQPQHF. The CDR3, as DNA: TGCGCCAGCAGCGTGACAGGGACGGGGGATCAGCCCCAGCATTTT. Supplemented by reference TRBV9 and TRBJ1-5, the full variable domain reads DSGVTQTPKHLITATGQRVTLRCSPRSGDLSVYWYQQSLDQGLQFLIQYYNGEERAKGNILERFSAQQFPDLHSELNLSSLELGDSALYFCASSVTGTGDQPQHFGDGTRLSIL.

The rearrangement links TRBV9 to TRBJ2-7; tentative D call: TRBD2 (6 bases). V lost 4 bases and J lost 2, with 16 bases in between. The CDR3 extends over 15 amino acids. Germline assignment: CDR1 SGDLS and CDR2 YYNGEE. CDR3: CASSPSIAATYEQYF. DNA for the CDR3: TGTGCCAGCAGCCCCTCGATAGCGGCCACCTACGAGCAGTACTTC.

This clone was counted between two and nine times. The J gene is TRBJ2-2, the V gene TRBV7-6; the D gene is possibly TRBD2 (5 bases). V shed 5 bases and J shed 2 bases, with 15 bases lying between them. There are 16 residues in the CDR3. Looked up from germline, CDR1 is SGHVS and CDR2 is FNYEAQ. CDR3 loop: CASSPGLEGNTGELFF. The DNA of the CDR3 is TGTGCCAGCAGCCCTGGGCTCGAGGGTAACACCGGGGAGCTGTTTTTT.

On this clone itself: The same CDR3 is also encoded by other DNA sequences in this sample. The chain carries TRBV27 and TRBJ2-1; the D gene is possibly TRBD2 (5 bases). This CDR3 region has 12 residues. CDR1 and CDR2 (germline): MNHEY, SMNVEV (reference sequence). V was pared by 2 bases and J by 7 bases, with 6 bases between. For the CDR3, the DNA is TGTGCCAGCAGTTTACGGGGAAATGAGCAGTTCTTC. It is translated as CASSLRGNEQFF.

The V and J genes are TRBV11-2 and TRBJ1-5; D gene unclear. Looked up from germline, CDR1 is SGHAT and CDR2 is FQNNGV. The V gene lost 5 bases and the J gene lost 0 bases, with 8 bases spanning the gap. The CDR3 runs 14 residues. CDR3 nucleotide sequence: TGTGCCAGCAGCCTGGACCATAGCAATCAGCCCCAGCATTTT. It is translated as CASSLDHSNQPQHF. Based on the CDR3 plus reference TRBV11-2 and TRBJ1-5, the full variable domain is EAGVAQSPRYKIIEKRQSVAFWCNPISGHATLYWYQQILGQGPKLLIQFQNNGVVDDSQLPKDRFSAERLKGVDSTLKIQPAKLEDSAVYLCASSLDHSNQPQHFGDGTRLSIL.

The chain joins TRBV4-3 to TRBJ2-3, with no clear D. Germline CDR1 and CDR2: LGHNA and YSLEER. The CDR3 has 14 residues. V dropped 0 bases and J dropped 1 base, with 5 bases sitting between them. CDR3 nucleotides: TGCGCCAGCAGCCAAGACCCGGGCACAGATACGCAGTATTTT. Amino acids: CASSQDPGTDTQYF.